The TCR beta chain under discussion was sequenced for a study of CD8+ T cells in alopecia areata. For the study at large: Tofacitinib lasted 6 to 18 months, then 6 months off drug.

Described treatment: oral pan-JAK inhibitor, 5-10 mg twice daily. Alopecia areata patients provided lesional scalp punch biopsies and peripheral blood, both collected for the study. The CDR3 runs 12 residues. The V gene lost 6 bases and the J gene lost 8 bases, with 13 bases spanning the gap. CDR1 SNHLY and CDR2 FYNNEI come from the germline V gene. Extraction and reverse transcription of RNA yielded cDNA as the sequencing template. The table came from immunoSEQ multiplex PCR; TCRdb's copy has only in-frame clones and leaves some out. The sample has roughly 120,000 clones, 50% to 75% seen once. The chain is built from TRBV2 and TRBJ1-1, with D perhaps matching TRBD1 (6 bases). Specimen: CD8+ T cells sorted from blood, collected at week 4, from a patient treated with tofacitinib. This TCR was recovered from a human donor with alopecia areata. The CDR3 coding sequence is TGTGCCAGCAGGGCCTCCGGGACAGAAGCTTTCTTT. The encoded protein is CASRASGTEAFF.